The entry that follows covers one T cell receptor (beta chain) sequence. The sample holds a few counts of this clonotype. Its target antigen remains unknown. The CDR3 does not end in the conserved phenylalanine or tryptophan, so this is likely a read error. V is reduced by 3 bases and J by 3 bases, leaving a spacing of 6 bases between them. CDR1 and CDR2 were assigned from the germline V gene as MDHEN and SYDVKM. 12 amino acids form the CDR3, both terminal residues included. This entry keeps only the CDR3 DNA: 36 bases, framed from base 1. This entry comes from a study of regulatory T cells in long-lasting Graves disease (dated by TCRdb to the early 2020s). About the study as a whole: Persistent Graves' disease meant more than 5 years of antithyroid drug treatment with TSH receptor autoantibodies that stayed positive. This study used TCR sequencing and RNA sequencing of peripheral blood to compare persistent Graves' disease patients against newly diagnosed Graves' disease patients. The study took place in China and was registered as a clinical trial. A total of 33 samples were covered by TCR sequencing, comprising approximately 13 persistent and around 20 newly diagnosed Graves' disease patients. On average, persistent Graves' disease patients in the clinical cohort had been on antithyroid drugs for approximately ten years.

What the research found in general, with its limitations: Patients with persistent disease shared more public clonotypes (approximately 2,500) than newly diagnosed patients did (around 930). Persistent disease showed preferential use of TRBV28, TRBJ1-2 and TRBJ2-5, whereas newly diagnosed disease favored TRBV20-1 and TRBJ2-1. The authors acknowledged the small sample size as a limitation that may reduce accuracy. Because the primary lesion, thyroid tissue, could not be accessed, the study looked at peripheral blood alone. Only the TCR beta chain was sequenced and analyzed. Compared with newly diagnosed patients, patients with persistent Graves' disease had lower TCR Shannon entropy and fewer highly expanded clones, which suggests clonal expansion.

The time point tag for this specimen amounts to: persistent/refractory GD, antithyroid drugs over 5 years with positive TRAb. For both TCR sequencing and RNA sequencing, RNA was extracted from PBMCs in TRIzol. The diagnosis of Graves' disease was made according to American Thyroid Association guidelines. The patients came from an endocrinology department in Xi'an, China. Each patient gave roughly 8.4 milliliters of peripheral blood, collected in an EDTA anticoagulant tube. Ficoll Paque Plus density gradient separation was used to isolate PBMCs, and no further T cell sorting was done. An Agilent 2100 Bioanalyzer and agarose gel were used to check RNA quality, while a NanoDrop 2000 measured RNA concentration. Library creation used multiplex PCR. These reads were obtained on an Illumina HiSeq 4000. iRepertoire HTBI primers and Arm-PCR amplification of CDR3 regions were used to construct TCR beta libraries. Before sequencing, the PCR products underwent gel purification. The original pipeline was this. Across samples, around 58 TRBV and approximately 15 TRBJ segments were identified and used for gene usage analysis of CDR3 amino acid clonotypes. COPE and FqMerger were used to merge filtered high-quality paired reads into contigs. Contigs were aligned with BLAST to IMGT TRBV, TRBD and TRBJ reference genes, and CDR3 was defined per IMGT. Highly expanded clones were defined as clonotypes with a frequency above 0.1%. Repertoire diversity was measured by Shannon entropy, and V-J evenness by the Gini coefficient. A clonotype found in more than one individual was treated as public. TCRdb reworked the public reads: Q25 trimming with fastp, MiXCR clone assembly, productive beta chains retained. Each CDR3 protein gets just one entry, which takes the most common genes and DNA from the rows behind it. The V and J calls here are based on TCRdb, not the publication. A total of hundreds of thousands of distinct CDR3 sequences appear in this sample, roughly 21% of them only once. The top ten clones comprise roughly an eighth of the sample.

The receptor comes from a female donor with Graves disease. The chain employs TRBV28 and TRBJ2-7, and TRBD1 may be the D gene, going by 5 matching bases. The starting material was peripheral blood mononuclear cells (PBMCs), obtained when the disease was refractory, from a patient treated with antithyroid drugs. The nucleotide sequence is TGTGCCAGCAGTTTGGGGCGCTACGAGCAGTACCTC. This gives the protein CASSLGRYEQYL.